The 5 T cell receptor beta chains in this list originate from one sample, sequenced in a study of T cells in Graves' hyperthyroidism and ophthalmopathy (dated by TCRdb to the late 2010s). The method behind the library was multiplex PCR. Instrument used: Illumina HiSeq 2000. TCR beta CDR3 regions were amplified from RNA transcripts. The TCR CDR3 was subjected to a first round of RT-PCR using the HTBI primer set and the Qiagen OneStep RT-PCR kit. The public reads were quality trimmed at Q25 with fastp and then assembled into clones with MiXCR by TCRdb, keeping productive beta chains. Rows are combined by CDR3 protein, so each entry shows the most common genes and DNA. Within this sample are 550,000 to 700,000 distinct CDR3 sequences, with about 15% of them counted one time only. The ten largest clones capture over 3.5% of the sample. What was sequenced was blood. These receptor sequences come from a woman in her thirties or forties with Graves' ophthalmopathy.

Many counts were recorded for this clonotype. The chain carries TRBV7-2 and TRBJ1-1, with D hard to call. The CDR3 extends over 12 amino acids. Germline V gene data show CDR1 as SGHTA and CDR2 as FQGNSA. Trimming shortened V by 3 bases and J by 9 bases, and 11 bases separated the two germline ends. Here the CDR3 DNA reads TGTGCCAGCAGCTTGTTTGAAGTAAAAGCTTTCTTT. Its translation is CASSLFEVKAFF.

The J gene is TRBJ2-6, the V gene TRBV5-1; either TRBD1 or TRBD2 may supply D (8 bases each). The germline V and J ends were trimmed by 0 bases and 3 bases, with 13 bases remaining between them. The CDR3 spans 17 residues. Germline-derived CDR1 and CDR2 are SGHRS and YFSETQ. CDR3 coding DNA: TGCGCCAGCAGCTTGGGGACAGGGACTAGTGGGGCCAACGTCCTGACTTTC. It codes for CASSLGTGTSGANVLTF.

There are many counts of this clonotype. The V gene is TRBV6-1, the J gene TRBJ2-7, with 10 positions matching TRBD2. V gave up 1 base and J gave up 2 bases; unmatched junction bases: 2. The V gene's germline CDR1 is MNHNS and CDR2 SASEGT. The CDR3 covers 15 residues. CDR3 nucleotide sequence: TGTGCCAGCAGTGAAGTAGGACTAGCGGCCTACGAGCAGTACTTC. This gives the protein CASSEVGLAAYEQYF.

This clonotype was observed a few times. It may be a read error: a sequence one base away is much more abundant. The V call is TRBV13, the J call TRBJ1-3; D is ambiguous. Germline CDR1 reads PRHDT; CDR2 reads FYEKMQ (reference sequence). The CDR3 loop spans 12 amino acids. Trimming left V 5 bases short and J 3 bases short, with 5 bases between. The CDR3: CASSPDGNTIYF. The CDR3 DNA reads TGTGCCAGCAGCCCAGATGGAAACACCATATATTTT. The full variable domain, its missing parts supplied by reference TRBV13 and TRBJ1-3, is AAGVIQSPRHLIKEKRETATLKCYPIPRHDTVYWYQQGPGQDPQFLISFYEKMQSDKGSIPDRFSAQQFSDYHSELNMSSLELGDSALYFCASSPDGNTIYFGEGSWLTVV.

The chain employs TRBV7-2 and TRBJ2-5, with a tentative D call TRBD1 (5 bases). Trimming removed 4 bases from V and 3 bases from J, with 12 bases in between. Looked up from germline, CDR1 is SGHTA and CDR2 is FQGNSA. The CDR3 runs to 14 residues. CDR3 in DNA: TGTGCCAGCAGCTGGACCGGACATGAAGAGACCCAGTACTTC. This translates into CASSWTGHEETQYF. Looking up the rest from reference TRBV7-2 and TRBJ2-5 gives the full variable domain: GAGVSQSPSNKVTEKGKDVELRCDPISGHTALYWYRQSLGQGLEFLIYFQGNSAPDKSGLPSDRFSAERTGGSVSTLTIQRTQQEDSAVYLCASSWTGHEETQYFGPGTRLLVL.